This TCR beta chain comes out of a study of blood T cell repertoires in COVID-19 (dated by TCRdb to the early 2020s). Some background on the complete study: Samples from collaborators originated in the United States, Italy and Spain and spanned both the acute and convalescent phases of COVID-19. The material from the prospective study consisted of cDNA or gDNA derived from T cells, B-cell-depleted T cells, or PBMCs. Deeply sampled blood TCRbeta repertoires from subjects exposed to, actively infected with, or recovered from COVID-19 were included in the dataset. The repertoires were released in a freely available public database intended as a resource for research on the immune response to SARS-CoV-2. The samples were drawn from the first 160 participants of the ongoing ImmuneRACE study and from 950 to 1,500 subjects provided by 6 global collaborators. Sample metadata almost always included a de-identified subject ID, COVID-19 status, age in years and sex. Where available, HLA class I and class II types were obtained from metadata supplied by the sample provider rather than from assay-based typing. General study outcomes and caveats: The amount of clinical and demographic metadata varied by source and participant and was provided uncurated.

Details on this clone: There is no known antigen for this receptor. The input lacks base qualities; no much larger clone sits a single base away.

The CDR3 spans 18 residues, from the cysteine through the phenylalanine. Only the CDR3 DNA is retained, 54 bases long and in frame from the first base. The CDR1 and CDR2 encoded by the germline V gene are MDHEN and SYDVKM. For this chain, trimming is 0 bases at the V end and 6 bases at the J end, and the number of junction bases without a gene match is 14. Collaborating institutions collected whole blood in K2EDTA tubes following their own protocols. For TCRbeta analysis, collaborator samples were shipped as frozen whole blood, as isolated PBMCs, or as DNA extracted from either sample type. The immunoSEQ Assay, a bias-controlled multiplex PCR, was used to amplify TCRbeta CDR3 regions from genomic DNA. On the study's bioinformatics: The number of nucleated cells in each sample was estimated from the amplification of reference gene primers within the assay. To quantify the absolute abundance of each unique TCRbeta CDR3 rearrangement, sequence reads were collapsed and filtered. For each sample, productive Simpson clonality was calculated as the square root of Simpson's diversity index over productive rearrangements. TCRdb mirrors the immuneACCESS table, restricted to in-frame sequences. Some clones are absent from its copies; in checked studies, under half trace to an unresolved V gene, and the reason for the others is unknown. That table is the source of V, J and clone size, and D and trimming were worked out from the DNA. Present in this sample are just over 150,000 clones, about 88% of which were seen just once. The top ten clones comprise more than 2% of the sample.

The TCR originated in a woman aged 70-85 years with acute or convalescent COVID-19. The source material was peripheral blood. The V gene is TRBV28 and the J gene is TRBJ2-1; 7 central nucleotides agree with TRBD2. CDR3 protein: CASSLWGEGKGLFNEQFF. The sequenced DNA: TGTGCCAGCAGTTTATGGGGGGAGGGGAAAGGCTTGTTCAATGAGCAGTTCTTC.